The 3 T cell receptor beta chains in this list originate from one sample, sequenced in a study of T cell repertoires in cytomegalovirus infection. TCRdb re-analysed the reads in MiXCR, keeping a single row per CDR3 protein. The table records 500,000 or so distinct CDR3 sequences, more than 15% of them present only once. The specimen sequenced was CD8+ T cells from PBMCs. The receptors shown here come from a human donor in good health (CMV status not recorded). Some clones in this sample may be carry-over from other donors' samples.

This clonotype has a count of ten or more. The chain links TRBV6-1 to TRBJ2-1, with no clear D. CDR1 MNHNS and CDR2 SASEGT come from the germline V gene. V gave up 3 bases and J gave up 8 bases, with 17 bases separating them. This CDR3 spans 15 amino acids. The CDR3 is CASSDPPESADEQFF. CDR3 nucleotide sequence: TGTGCCAGCAGTGACCCCCCGGAGAGCGCCGATGAGCAGTTCTTC.

This clonotype was detected only a few times. The chain has TRBV10-3 and TRBJ2-1; 9 bases align to TRBD2. The junction had 10 bases not matched to a gene; V was cut back by 3 bases and J by 7 bases. Germline V gene data show CDR1 as ENHRY and CDR2 as SYGVKD. The CDR3 extends over 16 amino acids. CDR3 residues: CAISESIAGELNEQFF. In DNA, the CDR3 is TGTGCCATCAGTGAATCTATAGCGGGAGAGCTGAATGAGCAGTTCTTC.

Points on this clonotype: Because it lacks the conserved phenylalanine or tryptophan at the end, this CDR3 is likely a read error. V is TRBV4-1 and J is TRBJ2-1, with D unclear. CDR1 and CDR2 from the germline V gene are MGHRA and YSYEKL. The CDR3 spans 12 residues. V was shortened by 5 bases and J by 5 bases, with 7 bases between the two germline ends. For the CDR3, the DNA is TGCGCCAGCAGCTCTCAGGACAATGAGCAGTTCTTA. Protein product: CASSSQDNEQFL.